This note documents a single T cell receptor (beta chain) sequence. Its matching antigen is unknown. Treg sorting used a CD4+CD25+CD127-/low gate. Constant-region reverse primers amplified full-length variable regions, followed by semi-nested Nested Universal Primer A PCR. TCRdb re-analysed the 5' RACE reads in MiXCR, keeping a single row per CDR3 protein. This sample has 52,000 or so distinct CDR3 sequences, with about 20% found just once. Study-level findings and limits: In terms of TCR gene usage, tumor memory CD4+ T cells clustered together with blood and lymph node memory CD4+ cells, as well as with lymph node naive CD4+ cells.

V lost 1 base, J lost 0 bases, and 10 bases lay in between. Germline CDR1 SEHNR, CDR2 FQNEAQ (reference sequence). This CDR3 comprises 16 residues. Material: tumor-infiltrating Tregs sorted from the breast tumor. The clonotype originates from a female donor with breast cancer. This chain joins TRBV7-9 and TRBJ1-3, with a weak D call TRBD1 (6 bases). In nucleotides, the CDR3 is TGTGCCAGCAGCTTAGGACAGGCGAGCTCTGGAAACACCATATATTTT. This encodes CASSLGQASSGNTIYF.